The count of the clone carrying this T cell receptor (beta chain) is one. The target antigen is unknown. The data stem from a study of radiotherapy plus CTLA-4 blockade in lung cancer. Study results and caveats: TCR clones from tumors expanded in blood after radiotherapy plus ipilimumab. In blood, early T cell clone dynamics reportedly predicted response best, together with interferon-beta.

The CDR3 covers 14 residues. Looked up from germline, CDR1 is SGHRS and CDR2 is YFSETQ. The trim removed 5 bases at V and 6 bases at J, leaving 6 bases unmatched. Those with chemo-refractory metastatic non-small-cell lung cancer were treated with focal radiation combined with CTLA-4 blockade using ipilimumab. The method was immunoSEQ multiplex PCR; TCRdb's version includes in-frame clones alone and lacks a portion of them. Here the sample spans about 120,000 clones, approximately 90% being singletons. This specimen was peripheral blood, taken from a patient treated with radiotherapy plus ipilimumab. This receptor was obtained from a human donor with non-small cell lung cancer that progressed on radiotherapy plus ipilimumab. The V gene is TRBV5-1, the J gene TRBJ2-2, with 8 bases aligning to TRBD2. CDR3: CASRLADGAGELFF. The CDR3 DNA reads as TGCGCCAGCAGACTAGCGGACGGGGCCGGGGAGCTGTTTTTT.